Each of the 14 T cell receptor beta chains below was sequenced from the same sample in a study of OX40 agonist ivuxolimab in advanced cancers. The protocol was immunoSEQ multiplex PCR, while the TCRdb copy is restricted to in-frame clones and leaves out a portion. Here the sample spans around 90,000 clones, 70% to 90% being singletons. The sample here was CD4+ or CD8+ T cells sorted from blood, taken in a trial of the OX40 agonist ivuxolimab. These receptors all come from an adult with an advanced solid tumor such as melanoma, head and neck, liver or kidney cancer.

The genes are TRBV5-5 and TRBJ1-1; TRBD1 matches 8 bases. The CDR3 consists of 15 residues. Germline lookup yields CDR1 SGHKS and CDR2 YYEKEE (reference sequence). V shed 0 bases, J shed 1 base, and the junction held 2 bases outside the gene matches. CDR3 DNA sequence: TGTGCCAGCAGCTTGGTCAGGGGGCCGAACACTGAAGCTTTCTTT. It yields the protein CASSLVRGPNTEAFF.

This chain connects TRBV28 to TRBJ2-3; either TRBD1 or TRBD2 may supply D (5 bases each). V was clipped by 3 bases and J by 7 bases, with 14 bases between them. This CDR3 is 14 amino acids long. CDR1 MDHEN and CDR2 SYDVKM come from the germline V gene. CDR3 nucleotide sequence: TGTGCCAGCAGTTTCCGGGACCCCGGGAATACGCAGTATTTT. It is translated as CASSFRDPGNTQYF. Combining the CDR3 with reference TRBV28 and TRBJ2-3 gives the whole variable domain DVKVTQSSRYLVKRTGEKVFLECVQDMDHENMFWYRQDPGLGLRLIYFSYDVKMKEKGDIPEGYSVSREKKERFSLILESASTNQTSMYLCASSFRDPGNTQYFGPGTRLTVL.

This clone was detected only once. The genes are TRBV11-2 and TRBJ2-2; 7 bases map to TRBD1. The germline V gene has CDR1 SGHAT and CDR2 FQNNGV. The CDR3 runs 14 residues. J was trimmed by 4 bases and V by 6 bases; bases with no gene match: 5. The CDR3 loop is CASRQAGGTGELFF. The CDR3 DNA reads as TGTGCCAGCAGGCAAGCAGGGGGCACCGGGGAGCTGTTTTTT.

The V and J genes are TRBV19 and TRBJ1-2; no clear D. Germline V gene sequence: CDR1 LNHDA, CDR2 SQIVND (reference sequence). Trimming took off 5 bases at V and 1 base at J, with 11 bases between the two ends. The CDR3 is made up of 14 amino acids. The CDR3, as DNA: TGTGCCAGTAGTGTCGGGATCAATAACTATGGCTACACCTTC. This codes for CASSVGINNYGYTF.

The V call is TRBV4-1, the J call TRBJ2-1; 7 positions match TRBD1. Losses at the gene ends were 0 bases for V and 14 bases for J; bases not matched to a gene: 10. The CDR3 is 14 residues long. Germline CDR1 and CDR2: MGHRA and YSYEKL. This chain's CDR3 is CASSQEGVQGSKFF. The CDR3 nucleotides are TGCGCCAGCAGCCAAGAGGGTGTACAGGGGAGTAAGTTCTTC.

This chain uses TRBV5-6 with TRBJ2-7; 8 positions agree with TRBD1. The length of the CDR3 is 14 residues. J lost 6 bases, V lost 4 bases, and 9 bases had no gene match. Germline V CDR1 and CDR2: SGHDT, YYEEEE. CDR3 coding DNA: TGTGCCAGCAGCGTAGGACAGGGACTTGGCGAGCAGTACGTC. Residues: CASSVGQGLGEQYV.

The V call is TRBV28, the J call TRBJ2-1, with 8 bases lining up with TRBD2. V lost 3 bases, J lost 12 bases, and 13 bases stayed unmatched. The CDR3 length is 15 residues. The germline gives CDR1 MDHEN, CDR2 SYDVKM. The CDR3 nucleotides are TGTGCCAGCAGTTTGCCTAGCGGGCTCCATTCGGCGCAGTTCTTC. Its translation is CASSLPSGLHSAQFF.

This chain joins TRBV11-3 and TRBJ1-4; 9 bases align to TRBD1. This CDR3 is 15 amino acids long. The V and J ends lost 5 bases and 3 bases, in that order; junction bases with no gene match: 4. CDR1 is SGHNT and CDR2 is YENEEA in the germline V gene. DNA of the CDR3: TGTGCCAGCAGCGCCAGGACAGGGGCTAATGAAAAACTGTTTTTT. Amino acid sequence: CASSARTGANEKLFF.

The chain uses TRBV28 and TRBJ2-1, with 9 bases matching TRBD2. CDR1 is MDHEN, CDR2 SYDVKM, per germline. This CDR3 is 15 amino acids long. V lost 3 bases and J lost 3; bases outside the gene matches: 3. The CDR3 region is CASSFLAGDYNEQFF. The CDR3 nucleotides read TGTGCCAGCAGTTTTTTAGCGGGGGACTACAATGAGCAGTTCTTC.

This clone has a single count. The rearrangement links TRBV11-2 to TRBJ2-1, with 13 bases identical to TRBD2. From germline, CDR1 is SGHAT and CDR2 FQNNGV. V shed 4 bases and J 5 bases; nucleotides not matched to a gene: 8. This CDR3 has 17 amino acids. The DNA of the CDR3 is TGTGCCAGCAGCTCGACGATGGGGACTAGCGGGAACAATGAGCAGTTCTTC. Amino acids: CASSSTMGTSGNNEQFF.

The V and J genes are TRBV19 and TRBJ2-5; no firm D call. Between the trimmed V and J ends, which lost 2 bases and 2 bases, there was a span of 6 bases. This CDR3 comprises 13 residues. Germline V gene lookup returns CDR1 LNHDA and CDR2 SQIVND (reference sequence). The DNA for the CDR3 is TGTGCCAGTAGTATAAAGTATCAAGAGACCCAGTACTTC. This translates into CASSIKYQETQYF.

This clone was observed a handful of times. The V and J genes are TRBV6-1 and TRBJ2-4, with 9 nucleotides matching TRBD2. Germline V gene sequence: CDR1 MNHNS, CDR2 SASEGT. V lost 3 bases and J lost 0; bases outside the gene matches: 6. The length of the CDR3 is 17 residues. CDR3 DNA sequence: TGTGCCAGCAGTGATTTAGCGGGAGACCTAGCCAAAAACATTCAGTACTTC. Its translation: CASSDLAGDLAKNIQYF.

This clone was found a few times. The chain combines TRBV28 with TRBJ2-5; D gene ambiguous. V was shortened by 5 bases and J by 0 bases, with 4 bases between the two germline ends. The CDR3 length is 12 residues. Germline V CDR1 and CDR2: MDHEN, SYDVKM. The DNA for the CDR3 is TGTGCCAGCAGTCCGTACCAAGAGACCCAGTACTTC. Protein: CASSPYQETQYF.

J is TRBJ1-2 and V is TRBV15; D unclear. Germline V gene data show CDR1 as LNHNV and CDR2 as YYDKDF (reference sequence). The CDR3 consists of 13 residues. Trimming stripped 1 base from V and 8 bases from J, with 11 bases between. CDR3 loop: CATSRAAEGGYTF. In nucleotides, the CDR3 is TGTGCCACCAGCAGAGCGGCGGAGGGCGGCTACACCTTC. Using reference TRBV15 and TRBJ1-2 for the parts outside the CDR3, the full variable domain is DAMVIQNPRYQVTQFGKPVTLSCSQTLNHNVMYWYQQKSSQAPKLLFHYYDKDFNNEADTPDNFQSRRPNTSFCFLDIRSPGLGDTAMYLCATSRAAEGGYTFGSGTRLTVV.